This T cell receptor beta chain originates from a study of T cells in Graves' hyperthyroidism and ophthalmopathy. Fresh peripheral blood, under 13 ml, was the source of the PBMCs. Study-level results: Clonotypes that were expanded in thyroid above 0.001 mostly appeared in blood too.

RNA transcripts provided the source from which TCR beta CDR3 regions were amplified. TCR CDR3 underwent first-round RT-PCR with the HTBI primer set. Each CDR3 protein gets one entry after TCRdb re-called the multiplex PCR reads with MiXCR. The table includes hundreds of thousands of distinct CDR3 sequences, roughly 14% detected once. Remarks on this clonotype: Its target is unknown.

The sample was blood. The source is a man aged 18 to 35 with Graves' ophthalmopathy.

In nucleotides, the CDR3 is TGTGCCAGCAGTTCCCGGAAGGGGGCAGGGGAGCAGTACTTC. Its protein product is CASSSRKGAGEQYF. The chain links TRBV6-1 to TRBJ2-7; TRBD1 aligns across 7 bases. Germline V CDR1 and CDR2: MNHNS, SASEGT. The CDR3 length is 14 residues. The V segment lost 5 bases and the J segment 7 bases; nucleotides outside the gene matches: 11.